The rows below give T cell receptor beta chains drawn from one sample of a study of shared clonotypes between healthy human individuals. Profiling relied on immunoSEQ multiplex PCR, and the TCRdb table lists in-frame clones only, not all of them. The sample has roughly 1,500,000 clones, approximately 98% seen once; the top ten hold 0.45%. The sample comprised naive CD4+ T cells sorted from blood. The origin of the receptors is a man between 25 and 39 years old in good health. CDR3s include the opening cysteine and the closing phenylalanine or tryptophan. Clone sizes are given selectively: once, few, many, or a class where the clone is expanded.

v_call: TRBV14; clone_size: .; j_call: TRBJ2-1; cdr3_aa: CASSPWTGGNEQFF
v_call: TRBV28; clone_size: .; j_call: TRBJ1-5; cdr3_aa: CASSRESNQPQHF
v_call: TRBV28; clone_size: .; j_call: TRBJ2-3; cdr3_aa: CASIGSRVGEDTQYF
v_call: TRBV7-6; clone_size: .; j_call: TRBJ2-1; cdr3_aa: CASSPQREGRYNEQFF
v_call: TRBV19; clone_size: once; j_call: TRBJ2-2; cdr3_aa: CASIKGVNTGELFF
v_call: TRBV28; clone_size: .; j_call: TRBJ1-2; cdr3_aa: CASSKTLTGTVF
v_call: TRBV11-2; clone_size: .; j_call: TRBJ1-2; cdr3_aa: CASSQGVNYGYTF
v_call: TRBV4-3; clone_size: .; j_call: TRBJ1-2; cdr3_aa: CASSQDVGTDGYTF
v_call: TRBV15; clone_size: .; j_call: TRBJ2-6; cdr3_aa: CATSRGRIRGSSSGANVLTF
v_call: TRBV6-5; clone_size: .; j_call: TRBJ1-2; cdr3_aa: CASSSGQNYGYTF
v_call: TRBV5-1; clone_size: .; j_call: TRBJ2-5; cdr3_aa: CASSLSGYQETQYF
v_call: TRBV7-9; clone_size: .; j_call: TRBJ1-1; cdr3_aa: CASSLKVNTEAFF
v_call: TRBV9; clone_size: .; j_call: TRBJ2-1; cdr3_aa: CASSVTEGSEQFF
v_call: TRBV7-9; clone_size: .; j_call: TRBJ2-5; cdr3_aa: CASTRSQETQYF
v_call: TRBV19; clone_size: .; j_call: TRBJ2-3; cdr3_aa: CASSIGLATDTQYF
v_call: TRBV29-1; clone_size: .; j_call: TRBJ2-7; cdr3_aa: CSVGQLFSYEQYF
v_call: TRBV4-1; clone_size: .; j_call: TRBJ2-1; cdr3_aa: CASSQAAGGPESEQFF
v_call: TRBV5-1; clone_size: .; j_call: TRBJ1-1; cdr3_aa: CASSLVAGGLQTEAFF
v_call: TRBV18; clone_size: .; j_call: TRBJ2-1; cdr3_aa: CASSPTGPYNEQFF
v_call: TRBV5-1; clone_size: .; j_call: TRBJ1-4; cdr3_aa: CASSLVPGSMEKLFF
v_call: TRBV6-4; clone_size: once; j_call: TRBJ2-1; cdr3_aa: CASRGTSGSNEQFF
v_call: TRBV7-9; clone_size: .; j_call: TRBJ2-7; cdr3_aa: CASSLSSLTVRNEQYF
v_call: TRBV7-9; clone_size: .; j_call: TRBJ2-1; cdr3_aa: CASSRGSLLNRSSYNEQFF
v_call: TRBV5-1; clone_size: .; j_call: TRBJ1-1; cdr3_aa: CASSSDRTNTEAFF
v_call: TRBV4-3; clone_size: .; j_call: TRBJ2-2; cdr3_aa: CASSQDRLAANTGELFF
v_call: TRBV6-4; clone_size: .; j_call: TRBJ2-5; cdr3_aa: CASSDQGHKETQYF
v_call: TRBV18; clone_size: .; j_call: TRBJ2-7; cdr3_aa: CASSLSAGYEQYF
v_call: TRBV6-5; clone_size: once; j_call: TRBJ1-1; cdr3_aa: CASSRPRGGEAFF
v_call: TRBV6-5; clone_size: once; j_call: TRBJ2-2; cdr3_aa: CASSFRTSNTGELFF
v_call: TRBV10-2; clone_size: .; j_call: TRBJ2-5; cdr3_aa: CASSPHQQETQYF
v_call: TRBV29-1; clone_size: .; j_call: TRBJ1-1; cdr3_aa: CSVDRAVDTEAFF
v_call: TRBV5-1; clone_size: .; j_call: TRBJ2-7; cdr3_aa: CASSPQTGSYEQYF
v_call: TRBV29-1; clone_size: .; j_call: TRBJ2-7; cdr3_aa: CSVVARGMYEQYF
v_call: TRBV29-1; clone_size: .; j_call: TRBJ2-2; cdr3_aa: CSVRGGTNTGELFF
v_call: TRBV10-1; clone_size: .; j_call: TRBJ2-7; cdr3_aa: CASSDQGQGSYEQYF